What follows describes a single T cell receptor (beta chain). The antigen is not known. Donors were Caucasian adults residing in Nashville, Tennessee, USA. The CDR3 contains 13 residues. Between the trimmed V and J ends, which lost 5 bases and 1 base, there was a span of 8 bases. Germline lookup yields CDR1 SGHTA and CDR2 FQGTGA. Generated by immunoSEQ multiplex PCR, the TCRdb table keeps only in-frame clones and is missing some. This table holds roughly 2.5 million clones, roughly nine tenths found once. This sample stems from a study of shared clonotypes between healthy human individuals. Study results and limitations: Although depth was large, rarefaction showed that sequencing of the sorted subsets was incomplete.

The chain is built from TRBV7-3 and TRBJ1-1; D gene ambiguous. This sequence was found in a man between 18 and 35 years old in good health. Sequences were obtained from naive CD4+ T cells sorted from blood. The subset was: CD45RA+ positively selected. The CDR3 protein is CASSLQQNTEAFF. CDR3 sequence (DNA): TGTGCCAGCAGCCTCCAGCAGAACACTGAAGCTTTCTTT.